Each of the 25 T cell receptor beta chains below was sequenced from the same sample in a study of T cell responses to AZD1222 COVID-19 vaccine (dated by TCRdb to about 2021). What this sample's time point label stands for: baseline before first vaccination. The method behind the library was the immunoSEQ multiplex PCR assay. In TCRdb, the immuneACCESS table is reduced to in-frame sequences with V and J assigned. These tables do not hold every clone; where another copy was compared, an unresolved V gene accounts for under half, and the others remain unexplained. For this sample there are 50,000 to 75,000 clones; roughly 80% appear just once. Over 12% of the sample goes to the ten largest clones. The material was peripheral blood, obtained on day 0 of AZD1222 vaccination. The receptors shown here come from an adult in good health.

The gene calls are TRBV6-5 and TRBJ1-6; D is uncertain. There are 15 residues in the CDR3. The ends were cut back, 6 bases at V and 3 bases at J, with 12 bases in the middle. CDR1 MNHEY and CDR2 SVGAGI come from the germline V gene. CDR3 loop: CASSYGDYYNSPLHF. As DNA, the CDR3 is TGTGCCAGCAGCTATGGGGATTACTATAATTCACCCCTCCACTTT.

This clone was counted only a few times. The J gene is TRBJ2-1, the V gene TRBV5-1; D remains unclear. Germline V gene sequence: CDR1 SGHRS, CDR2 YFSETQ. V dropped 2 bases and J dropped 4 bases, with 10 bases sitting between them. The length of the CDR3 is 14 residues. The CDR3 region is CASSFHREYNEQFF. The CDR3 region has the DNA TGCGCCAGCAGCTTTCACAGAGAATACAATGAGCAGTTCTTC.

The rearrangement joins TRBV7-9 to TRBJ2-1; TRBD2 aligns across 13 bases. The V gene end was trimmed by 4 bases and the J gene end by 4 bases; junction bases not matched to a gene: 7. Germline V gene sequence: CDR1 SEHNR, CDR2 FQNEAQ (reference sequence). The CDR3 runs to 17 residues. CDR3 residues: CASSSRLLAGGYNEQFF. DNA for the CDR3: TGTGCCAGCAGCTCTAGACTACTAGCGGGGGGGTACAATGAGCAGTTCTTC.

The rearrangement links TRBV11-2 to TRBJ2-7; 7 positions match TRBD1. The trim removed 1 base at V and 10 bases at J, leaving 16 bases unmatched. Germline CDR1 and CDR2: SGHAT and FQNNGV. The CDR3 is 16 amino acids. The CDR3 sequence: CASSLGGGAYSLSQYF. CDR3 in DNA: TGTGCCAGCAGCTTAGGAGGGGGCGCATATTCATTGTCACAGTACTTC. Complete variable domain (other parts from reference TRBV11-2 and TRBJ2-7): EAGVAQSPRYKIIEKRQSVAFWCNPISGHATLYWYQQILGQGPKLLIQFQNNGVVDDSQLPKDRFSAERLKGVDSTLKIQPAKLEDSAVYLCASSLGGGAYSLSQYFGPGTRLTVT.

The rearrangement joins TRBV9 to TRBJ2-7; D unresolved. Germline lookup yields CDR1 SGDLS and CDR2 YYNGEE. Trimming took off 4 bases at V and 3 bases at J, with 14 bases between the two ends. The CDR3 totals 14 residues. The CDR3 spells CASSPTGGFYEQYF. The CDR3 DNA reads as TGTGCCAGCAGCCCCACGGGTGGTTTCTACGAGCAGTACTTC.

The V gene is TRBV5-5, the J gene TRBJ1-3; D is possibly TRBD1 (5 bases). Germline V lookup: CDR1 SGHKS, CDR2 YYEKEE (reference sequence). The CDR3 spans 16 residues. V was clipped by 2 bases and J by 3 bases, with 15 bases between them. The CDR3 spells CASSFMTAGYGNTIYF. The CDR3 DNA follows: TGTGCCAGCAGCTTTATGACAGCGGGCTATGGAAACACCATATATTTT.

This clone was seen once. The V gene is TRBV6-5, the J gene TRBJ2-7; possible D gene TRBD2, 5 bases. The germline V gene encodes CDR1 MNHEY and CDR2 SVGAGI. Trimming took off 2 bases at V and 5 bases at J, with 19 bases between the two ends. The CDR3 covers 16 residues. In DNA, the CDR3 is TGTGCCAGCAGTTACGTCTTCGGGGTTATCGGAGACGAGCAGTACTTC. As protein: CASSYVFGVIGDEQYF.

On this clone itself: Other nucleotide sequences in the sample specify the same CDR3. This sequence joins TRBV7-2 and TRBJ2-7; D is possibly TRBD1 (6 bases). Deletions cut 3 bases from V and 0 bases from J, with 9 bases between. The CDR3 extends over 14 amino acids. From germline, CDR1 is SGHTA and CDR2 FQGNSA. As DNA, the CDR3 is TGTGCCAGCAGCTTCGACAGGAGCTCCTACGAGCAGTACTTC. Its translation: CASSFDRSSYEQYF. Using reference TRBV7-2 and TRBJ2-7 for the parts outside the CDR3, the full variable domain is GAGVSQSPSNKVTEKGKDVELRCDPISGHTALYWYRQSLGQGLEFLIYFQGNSAPDKSGLPSDRFSAERTGGSVSTLTIQRTQQEDSAVYLCASSFDRSSYEQYFGPGTRLTVT.

J is TRBJ1-1 and V is TRBV6-5, with D unresolved. V lost 6 bases and J lost 2, with 7 bases in between. Germline V lookup: CDR1 MNHEY, CDR2 SVGAGI. The CDR3 length is 12 residues. The CDR3 spells CASSLINTEAFF. CDR3 bases: TGTGCCAGCAGCCTGATAAACACTGAAGCTTTCTTT.

In its sample, this clone was seen a few times. This chain connects TRBV6-4 to TRBJ2-3; D is unresolved. Trimming removed 3 bases from V and 0 bases from J, with 10 bases in between. Germline assignment: CDR1 MRHNA and CDR2 SNTAGT. This CDR3 is built from 15 residues. CDR3 DNA: TGTGCCAGCAGTGAGGTAGCATCTAGCACAGATACGCAGTATTTT. It translates to CASSEVASSTDTQYF.

The chain joins TRBV5-6 to TRBJ1-5; 8 bases align to TRBD1. CDR3 size: 15 residues. V gave up 2 bases and J gave up 5 bases; unmatched junction bases: 6. The germline V gene encodes CDR1 SGHDT and CDR2 YYEEEE. The CDR3 region is CASSFLDREDQPQHF. The CDR3 DNA follows: TGTGCCAGCAGCTTCTTGGACAGGGAGGATCAGCCCCAGCATTTT.

This chain joins TRBV10-2 and TRBJ2-5; possibly TRBD2 for D (5 bases). Germline V gene sequence: CDR1 WSHSY, CDR2 SAAADI. The V and J ends lost 2 bases and 4 bases respectively, with 14 bases between them. This CDR3 is built from 15 residues. CDR3 DNA: TGCGCCAGCAGTGAGCGGGGAGTCTCGTTAGAGACCCAGTACTTC. It specifies CASSERGVSLETQYF.

The V call is TRBV25-1, the J call TRBJ2-5, with D perhaps matching TRBD1 or TRBD2 (5 bases each). The germline gives CDR1 MGHDK, CDR2 SYGVNS. CDR3 length equals 13 residues. The germline V and J ends were trimmed by 6 bases and 5 bases, with 13 bases remaining between them. CDR3 loop: CASSARGWETQYF. CDR3 coding DNA: TGTGCCAGCAGCGCCCGGGGCTGGGAGACCCAGTACTTC.

This chain uses TRBV9 with TRBJ2-7, with 10 bases aligning to TRBD1. Trimming cost V 1 base and J 5 bases; bases outside gene matches: 9. Germline V gives CDR1 SGDLS, CDR2 YYNGEE. The CDR3 contains 16 residues. CDR3 DNA: TGTGCCAGCAGCGTAACCCCCGGGACAGGGGACAACGAGCAGTACTTC. Its protein product is CASSVTPGTGDNEQYF.

This clone was seen once. The chain couples TRBV28 to TRBJ2-1; D ambiguous. The CDR3 consists of 12 residues. From germline, CDR1 is MDHEN and CDR2 SYDVKM. Trimming took off 3 bases at V and 6 bases at J, with 6 bases between the two ends. CDR3 nucleotides: TGTGCCAGCAGTTTGCTATTCAATGAGCAGTTCTTC. Its translation is CASSLLFNEQFF.

The J gene is TRBJ2-1, the V gene TRBV7-2; either TRBD1 or TRBD2 may fit D (5 bases each). V was pared by 6 bases and J by 9 bases, with 12 bases between. The germline V gene has CDR1 SGHTA and CDR2 FQGNSA. The CDR3 consists of 12 residues. The CDR3 loop is CASSSRGVEQFF. The CDR3 bases are TGTGCCAGCAGTTCACGGGGCGTTGAGCAGTTCTTC.

The chain couples TRBV24-1 to TRBJ2-1; 9 nucleotides match TRBD2. Per the germline V gene, CDR1 is KGHDR and CDR2 is SFDVKD. The V segment lost 2 bases and the J segment 6 bases; nucleotides outside the gene matches: 4. This CDR3 region has 15 residues. The CDR3 coding sequence is TGTGCCACCAGTGATTCAGCGGGGGGAAGCAATGAGCAGTTCTTC. Translating gives CATSDSAGGSNEQFF.

The chain joins TRBV5-1 to TRBJ2-5; 9 bases map to TRBD2. Per germline, CDR1 SGHRS and CDR2 YFSETQ. J lost 1 base, V lost 0 bases, and 4 bases had no gene match. The CDR3 contains 16 residues. In DNA, the CDR3 is TGCGCCAGCAGCTTGGAACTAGCGGGCCTCCAAGAGACCCAGTACTTC. Its protein is CASSLELAGLQETQYF.

The CDR3 sequence: CASSIETGGSEAFF. In DNA, the CDR3 is TGTGCCAGTAGTATAGAAACAGGGGGCTCTGAAGCTTTCTTT. The V call is TRBV19, the J call TRBJ1-1; 9 bases are shared with TRBD1. CDR1 and CDR2 (germline): LNHDA, SQIVND (reference sequence). J gave up 6 bases and V 0 bases, and 2 bases lay outside the gene matches. This CDR3 contains 14 residues. Full variable domain (rest looked up from reference TRBV19 and TRBJ1-1): DGGITQSPKYLFRKEGQNVTLSCEQNLNHDAMYWYRQDPGQGLRLIYYSQIVNDFQKGDIAEGYSVSREKKESFPLTVTSAQKNPTAFYLCASSIETGGSEAFFGQGTRLTVV.

This clone was seen a few times. For the CDR3, the DNA is TGTGCCAGCAGAAGCGACAGTATGAACACTGAAGCTTTCTTT. Translation: CASRSDSMNTEAFF. The chain employs TRBV6-1 and TRBJ1-1; tentatively, D is TRBD1 (5 bases). The CDR3 sequence is 14 residues long. V lost 6 bases to trimming and J lost 0 bases, with 11 bases between them. Germline V lookup: CDR1 MNHNS, CDR2 SASEGT.

The chain employs TRBV4-1 and TRBJ1-5, with TRBD1 as a possible D gene (6 bases). Per the germline V gene, CDR1 is MGHRA and CDR2 is YSYEKL. The V gene lost 6 bases and the J gene lost 1 base, with 13 bases spanning the gap. CDR3 length: 15 amino acids. The CDR3 sequence: CASSPGTLSNQPQHF. DNA of the CDR3: TGCGCCAGCAGTCCCGGGACACTAAGCAATCAGCCCCAGCATTTT.

The J gene is TRBJ1-1, the V gene TRBV10-3; D is unresolved. The CDR3 sequence is 13 residues long. Germline loops: CDR1 ENHRY, CDR2 SYGVKD. The V end lost 5 bases, the J end lost 6 bases, and 13 bases lay between the germline ends. CDR3 in amino acids: CAISRGESAEAFF. CDR3 nucleotides: TGTGCCATCAGTCGGGGAGAGAGCGCTGAAGCTTTCTTT.

The genes are TRBV5-5 and TRBJ2-7, with 8 bases lining up with TRBD1. Looked up from germline, CDR1 is SGHKS and CDR2 is YYEKEE (reference sequence). The CDR3 runs to 15 residues. V was pared by 4 bases and J by 0 bases, with 6 bases of the junction left unmatched. The CDR3 loop is CASSVTGTGSYEQYF. The CDR3 DNA sequence: TGTGCCAGCAGCGTTACCGGGACAGGCTCCTACGAGCAGTACTTC.

The V call is TRBV6-2 or TRBV6-3, the J call TRBJ2-3, with D perhaps matching TRBD1 or TRBD2 (5 bases each). This CDR3 comprises 13 residues. Trimming removed 0 bases at V and 6 bases at J, with 7 bases between. Germline CDR1 reads MNHEY; CDR2 reads SVGEGT. The CDR3 here is CASSYSGVDTQYF. CDR3 DNA: TGTGCCAGCAGTTACTCGGGGGTCGATACGCAGTATTTT.

The CDR3 protein is CASSSAGVSNQPQHF. The CDR3 bases are TGTGCCAGTAGTAGTGCTGGGGTTAGCAATCAGCCCCAGCATTTT. This chain joins TRBV19 and TRBJ1-5; no definite D call. This CDR3 has 15 residues. Per germline, CDR1 LNHDA and CDR2 SQIVND (reference sequence). Trimming took off 4 bases at V and 0 bases at J, with 10 bases between the two ends.